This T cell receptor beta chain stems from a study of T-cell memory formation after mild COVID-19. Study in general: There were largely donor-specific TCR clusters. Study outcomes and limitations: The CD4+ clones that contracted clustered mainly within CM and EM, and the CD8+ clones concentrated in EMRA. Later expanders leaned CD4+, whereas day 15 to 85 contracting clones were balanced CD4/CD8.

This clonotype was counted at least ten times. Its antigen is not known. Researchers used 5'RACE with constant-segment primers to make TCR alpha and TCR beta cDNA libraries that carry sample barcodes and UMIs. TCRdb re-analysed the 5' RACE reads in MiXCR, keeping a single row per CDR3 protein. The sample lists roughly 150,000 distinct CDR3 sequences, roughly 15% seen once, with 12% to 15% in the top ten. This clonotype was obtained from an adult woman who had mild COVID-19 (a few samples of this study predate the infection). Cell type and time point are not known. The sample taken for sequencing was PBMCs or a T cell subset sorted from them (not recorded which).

CDR3 sequence reads: CASSLTGNTEAFF. In DNA, the CDR3 is TGTGCCAGCAGTTTGACAGGGAACACTGAAGCTTTCTTT. V is TRBV12-3 or TRBV12-4 and J is TRBJ1-1; D perhaps matches TRBD1 (6 bases). The CDR3 loop spans 13 amino acids. With 3 bases removed from V and 1 base from J, the gap between germline ends came to 6 bases.